This TCR beta chain came from a study of T cells in Graves' hyperthyroidism and ophthalmopathy. RNA transcripts provided the source from which TCR beta CDR3 regions were amplified. HTBI primers were employed in a first-round RT-PCR of the TCR CDR3. TCRdb independently ran MiXCR on the multiplex PCR reads; one entry per CDR3 protein. Of fewer than 650,000 distinct CDR3 sequences in the sample, about 14% were seen once. Germline V gene sequence: CDR1 ENHRY, CDR2 SYGVKD. The V end was cut by 10 bases, the J end by 0 bases, with 28 bases between. The CDR3 is 18 amino acids. Newly diagnosed hyperthyroidism patients aged 18 to 65 years had disease lasting under 2 months. This clonotype was counted at least ten times.

Input material: blood. This clonotype originated in a woman aged 40-49 years with Graves' hyperthyroidism. This chain links TRBV10-3 with TRBJ2-7; a weak D match, TRBD2 (5 bases). The CDR3 spells CATRPSGQSHAGSYEQYF. In DNA, the CDR3 is TGTGCCACCCGGCCGAGCGGCCAAAGCCACGCCGGCTCCTACGAGCAGTACTTC.